This is a list of T cell receptor beta chains from one sample in a study of control samples from healthy donors and cancer patients. Libraries were prepared by immunoSEQ multiplex PCR; TCRdb keeps only in-frame clonotypes and omits some of them. The sample has around 170,000 clones, around 90% seen once. The sample was blood. The source of these receptors is a woman aged 25 to 39 in good health. The CDR3 runs from the conserved cysteine through the conserved F or W. The D gene is left open where the match is weak. Not all rows give a size; the values are once, few, many and, for expanded clones, a class.

d_gene | j_gene | abundance | len | v_gene | CDR3nt | CDR3aa
TRBD2 | TRBJ2-5 | . | 20 | TRBV11-3 | TGTGCCAGCAGCTTATCCGAGACTAGCGGGATTGTGCCACTCCAAGAGACCCAGTACTTC | CASSLSETSGIVPLQETQYF
. | TRBJ2-1 | . | 16 | TRBV28 | TGTGCCAGCAGCCTTGGACAGATCGTTAGGGGGAATGAGCAGTTCTTC | CASSLGQIVRGNEQFF
. | TRBJ1-2 | . | 13 | TRBV7-9 | TGTGCCAGCAGCTTAGCAATGGACTATGGCTACACCTTC | CASSLAMDYGYTF
. | TRBJ2-3 | . | 15 | TRBV5-4 | TGTGCCAGCAGCTCCTTCGCTTCTAGCACAGATACGCAGTATTTT | CASSSFASSTDTQYF
. | TRBJ2-5 | . | 12 | TRBV7-2 | TGTGCCAGCAAGCAGGGAGGTCAGACCCAGTACTTC | CASKQGGQTQYF
. | TRBJ1-2 | . | 16 | TRBV27 | TGTGCCAGCAGTTTATCTTGGCCGGGAGGCATGAGCGGCTACACCTTC | CASSLSWPGGMSGYTF
. | TRBJ1-1 | . | 14 | TRBV10-3 | TGTGCCATCAGTGCCTGGGGGCAGAACACTGAAGCTTTCTTT | CAISAWGQNTEAFF
. | TRBJ2-4 | . | 15 | TRBV28 | TGTGCCAGCAGCTTAGACAGCCTAGCCAAAAACATTCAGTACTTC | CASSLDSLAKNIQYF
TRBD1 | TRBJ1-2 | . | 15 | TRBV5-4 | TGTGCCAGCAGCTTCGACAGGGGGCGGGAGGATGGCTACACCTTC | CASSFDRGREDGYTF
TRBD1 | TRBJ1-3 | . | 14 | TRBV2 | TGTGCCAGCCTTCCAGGGGGATCTGGAAACACCATATATTTT | CASLPGGSGNTIYF
. | TRBJ2-1 | . | 12 | TRBV12-3/TRBV12-4 | TGTGCCAGCAGTTCGTGGCAGAATGAGCAGTTCTTC | CASSSWQNEQFF
TRBD1 | TRBJ1-5 | . | 13 | TRBV19 | TGTGCCAGTAAAAGACAGGGGGCTCAGCCCCAGCATTTT | CASKRQGAQPQHF
TRBD2 | TRBJ2-1 | . | 18 | TRBV5-6 | TGTGCCAGCAGCCCCTCTCCACTCGCGGGGGGGCTAAGGGCTAAGCAGTTCTTC | CASSPSPLAGGLRAKQFF
. | TRBJ2-5 | . | 14 | TRBV5-4 | TGTGCCAGCAGCTTGGTGACAGCCCGGGAAGCCCAGTACTTC | CASSLVTAREAQYF
TRBD1 | TRBJ1-5 | . | 15 | TRBV2 | TGTGCCAGCAGGGGACAGGGCTTGGGCAATCAGCCCCAGCATTTT | CASRGQGLGNQPQHF
. | TRBJ1-1 | once | 14 | TRBV11-3 | TGTGCCAGCAGCCCCCACTCGGGTGCCACTGAAGCTTTCTTT | CASSPHSGATEAFF
. | TRBJ1-2 | . | 13 | TRBV4-2 | TGTGCCAGCAGCCAAGATCGAAGAGGTGGCTACACCTTC | CASSQDRRGGYTF
. | TRBJ1-5 | . | 16 | TRBV4-1 | TGCGCCAGCAGCCCTAAAGGGGACTATAGCAATCAGCCCCAGCATTTT | CASSPKGDYSNQPQHF
. | TRBJ1-6 | . | 15 | TRBV2 | TGTGCCAGCAGTGTTGGGGGGGGATATAATTCACCCCTCCACTTT | CASSVGGGYNSPLHF
TRBD2 | TRBJ2-1 | . | 20 | TRBV19 | TGTGCCAGGGATCTGATATTTAGCGGGAGGATGAACAGCTCCTACAATGAGCAGTTCTTC | CARDLIFSGRMNSSYNEQFF
. | TRBJ1-5 | . | 15 | TRBV19 | TGTGCCAGTAGTCGTTCAAGGGGGGCTGAACAGCCCCAGCATTTT | CASSRSRGAEQPQHF
. | TRBJ2-3 | . | 14 | TRBV5-1 | TGCGCCAGCAGCTTGATGCAGTCAGGGGATACGCAGTATTTT | CASSLMQSGDTQYF
TRBD1 | TRBJ2-4 | . | 14 | TRBV5-1 | TGCGCCAGCAGCCAAGTGACAGGGTTGGACATTCAGTACTTC | CASSQVTGLDIQYF
. | TRBJ2-5 | . | 14 | TRBV7-8 | TGTGCCAGCACCTCCGGGGGCAGGGCGGAGACCCAGTACTTC | CASTSGGRAETQYF
TRBD1 | TRBJ2-2 | . | 16 | TRBV27 | TGTGCCAGCAGTTCCCCCGACAGGGGGCGTCACGGGGAGCTGTTTTTT | CASSSPDRGRHGELFF
. | TRBJ2-1 | . | 11 | TRBV9 | TGCGACCCGGGGAGATACAATGAGCAGTTCTTC | CDPGRYNEQFF
. | TRBJ2-5 | . | 16 | TRBV3-1/TRBV3-2 | TGTGCCAGCAGCCCCTCGGAGGGCGGACGTCGTAGGACCCAGTACTTC | CASSPSEGGRRRTQYF
. | TRBJ2-3 | . | 14 | TRBV11-2 | TGTGCCAGCAGCTTCGGCACCGGCACAGATACGCAGTATTTT | CASSFGTGTDTQYF
. | TRBJ2-2 | . | 15 | TRBV19 | TGTGCCAGTAGTATAGGGGGGGTCTTCACCGGGGAGCTGTTTTTT | CASSIGGVFTGELFF